This T cell receptor beta chain was sequenced during a study of blood T cells in healthy people across ages. Study-wide results and limits: Long-lived donors carried more naive CD4+ cells and greater diversity than aged donors. The study found TCR beta diversity correlated strongly with naive T cell percentage. The recorded TCR beta diversity per million T cells decreased in a roughly linear manner with age.

The V segment lost 4 bases and the J segment 6 bases; nucleotides outside the gene matches: 14. This CDR3 has 15 amino acids. Germline V gene sequence: CDR1 SQVTM, CDR2 ANQGSEA. Details on this clonotype: What it binds is unknown.

With a J-beta primer mix and a sample-barcoded 5' primer, a second PCR ran about 6 to 11 cycles. Each cDNA molecule was tagged by a template-switch adaptor that had 12 random nucleotides. TCRdb analysed the 5' RACE reads with MiXCR anew, one entry per CDR3 protein. This sample has hundreds of thousands of distinct CDR3 sequences, with about 34% found just once. The sample comprised blood. The source is a woman aged 80 or older in good health. The chain employs TRBV29-1 and TRBJ1-1; TRBD1 aligns across 7 bases. CDR3 residues: CSVARRQGRVAEAFF. The CDR3, as DNA: TGCAGCGTTGCCCGGAGACAGGGTAGAGTGGCTGAAGCTTTCTTT.